These T cell receptor beta chains were read from a single sample in a study of T cells in Graves' hyperthyroidism and ophthalmopathy. In TCRdb, the multiplex PCR reads were re-called with MiXCR into one record per CDR3 protein. The repertoire holds roughly 500,000 distinct CDR3 sequences, approximately 25% seen once, with approximately 10% in the top ten. Material for sequencing was blood. All receptors derive from a woman aged 30 to 39 with Graves' ophthalmopathy. Both conserved end residues are part of each CDR3. A D gene is named only where the DNA matches it firmly. Size is omitted from some rows. Given values are once, few, many or a class for expanded clones.

>15|TRBV20-1|.|TRBJ1-1|TRBD1
TGCAGTGCTAGACAGGGGGTTTATCGGAACACTGAAGCTTTCTTT
CSARQGVYRNTEAFF
>15|TRBV7-9|.|TRBJ1-2|TRBD1
TGTGCCAGCAGCGGGCGGGACAGGGTATGGCATGGCTACACCTTC
CASSGRDRVWHGYTF
>11|TRBV30|.|TRBJ1-3|.
TGTGCCTGCAAAGAGGAAAACACCATATATTTT
CACKEENTIYF
>15|TRBV11-2|.|TRBJ1-1|.
TGTGCCAGCAGCTTAGCCATCGGGGGAACACTTGAAGCTTTCTTT
CASSLAIGGTLEAFF
>18|TRBV4-1|many|TRBJ2-7|TRBD1
TGCGCCAGCAGCCCCTACCGGTCCGACAGGGGGTACTCCTACGAGCAGTACTTC
CASSPYRSDRGYSYEQYF
>13|TRBV11-2|.|TRBJ1-2|.
TGTGCCAGCAACCTATCAGTAAACTATGGCTACACCTTC
CASNLSVNYGYTF
>17|TRBV4-1|few|TRBJ2-2|TRBD2
TGCGCCAGCAGCCGACCTAGCGGGGGTGTGAACACCGGGGAGCTGTTTTTT
CASSRPSGGVNTGELFF
>16|TRBV11-2|many|TRBJ1-1|.
TGTGCCAGCACCCGACCGTATGAAGGATTGAACACTGAAACTTTCTTT
CASTRPYEGLNTETFF
>15|TRBV6-5|many|TRBJ2-2|.
TGTGCCAGCAGTTTGGGTGGGTGGGGGACCGGGGAGCTGTTTTTT
CASSLGGWGTGELFF
>15|TRBV12-3/TRBV12-4|.|TRBJ1-3|TRBD1
TGTGCCAGTCGAAACACAGGGGCCCCTGGAAACACCATATATTTT
CASRNTGAPGNTIYF
>13|TRBV6-1|many|TRBJ2-5|.
TGTGCCAGCCGGCTCGGCGCCCAAGAGACCCAGTACTTC
CASRLGAQETQYF
>16|TRBV6-1|.|TRBJ1-2|TRBD1
TGTGCCAGCAGTGAAGCCCCGGACAGGATTAACTATGGCTACACCTTC
CASSEAPDRINYGYTF
>13|TRBV30|few|TRBJ2-7|.
TGTGCCTGGAGTGTAGAGGCTAGCCGCGAGCAGTACTTC
CAWSVEASREQYF
>16|TRBV6-2/TRBV6-3|many|TRBJ2-5|TRBD2
TGTGCCAGCAGTTGGACTAGCTCTGGGTACCAAGAGACCCAGTACTTC
CASSWTSSGYQETQYF
>14|TRBV4-2|many|TRBJ2-7|TRBD1
TGTGCCAGCAGCTTCGACAGGGACAACTACGAGCAGTACTTC
CASSFDRDNYEQYF
>13|TRBV6-2/TRBV6-3|many|TRBJ1-5|.
TGTGCCAGCAGTAGAGGGTTAATTCAGCCCCAGCATTTT
CASSRGLIQPQHF
>13|TRBV18|many|TRBJ1-1|.
TGTGCCAGCTCACCAAGTACGAACACTGAAGCTTTCTTT
CASSPSTNTEAFF
>14|TRBV6-5|.|TRBJ2-2|.
TGTGCCAGCAGCTACGGACGCCCCCCCGGGGAGCTGTTTTTT
CASSYGRPPGELFF
>14|TRBV27|many|TRBJ1-6|.
TGTGCCAGCAGTTCACGGGACATACTCTCACCCCTCCACTTT
CASSSRDILSPLHF
>16|TRBV4-1|.|TRBJ1-6|TRBD1
TGCGCCAGCAGCCACTTGTTGACAGGGGGTAATTCACCCCTCCACTTT
CASSHLLTGGNSPLHF
>17|TRBV11-2|many|TRBJ1-1|.
TGTGCCAGCAGCTTATTCTCCCCGTTTGTCATGAACACTGAAGCTTTCTTT
CASSLFSPFVMNTEAFF
>12|TRBV29-1|many|TRBJ1-2|.
TGCAGCGTTGAGGTGGCAGGCTGGGGCTTGACCTTC
CSVEVAGWGLTF
>14|TRBV6-5|many|TRBJ1-3|TRBD1
TGTGCCAGCAAACCGGGACAGGCCGGAAACACCATATATTTT
CASKPGQAGNTIYF
>14|TRBV19|many|TRBJ1-5|.
TGTGCCAGTAAATCACGACAAGACCATCAGCCCCAGCATTTT
CASKSRQDHQPQHF
>13|TRBV7-6|many|TRBJ2-5|.
TGTGCCAGCAGCTTGCGTCGGGAAGAGACCCAGTACTTC
CASSLRREETQYF
>13|TRBV5-6|many|TRBJ2-7|TRBD1
TGTGCCAGCAGCTTGTCGACAGGGTTCGAGCAGTACTTC
CASSLSTGFEQYF
>14|TRBV6-5|.|TRBJ1-2|.
TGTGCCAGCAGTTACACGGGGCAGGAGGATGGCTACACCTTC
CASSYTGQEDGYTF
>14|TRBV27|many|TRBJ1-2|.
TGTGCCAGCAGTTCCGCGAACCTCGCTTCCGGCTACACCTTC
CASSSANLASGYTF
>14|TRBV6-2/TRBV6-3|.|TRBJ2-7|TRBD2
TGTGCCAGCAGTTACGGGACTAGCTTCGGAGAGCAGTACTTC
CASSYGTSFGEQYF
>15|TRBV6-2/TRBV6-3|.|TRBJ2-2|.
TGTGCCAGCAGTTTGTGGGGGAGTGACACCGGGGAGCTGTTTTTT
CASSLWGSDTGELFF
>14|TRBV5-4|.|TRBJ2-5|TRBD1
TGTGCCAGCAGCTTGGCAGGGGGCATGGAGACCCAGTACTTC
CASSLAGGMETQYF
>13|TRBV6-1|.|TRBJ1-1|TRBD1
TGTGCCAACAAAGACAGGGAGAACACTGAAGCTTTCTTT
CANKDRENTEAFF
>14|TRBV6-1|.|TRBJ1-1|.
TGTGCCAGCAGTGAAGCACGGGTGAACACTGAAGCTTTCTTT
CASSEARVNTEAFF
>18|TRBV18|.|TRBJ2-2|TRBD1
TGTGCCAGCTCACCGGGGGACAGGGGGACGACGAACACCGGGGAGCTGTTTTTT
CASSPGDRGTTNTGELFF
>13|TRBV6-1|.|TRBJ2-7|TRBD1
TGTGCCGGCTCCCGGGACAGCCGTTACGAGCAGTACTTC
CAGSRDSRYEQYF
>13|TRBV20-1|many|TRBJ1-2|.
TGCAGTGCTAGTGGGGACAAGAACTATGGCTACACCTTC
CSASGDKNYGYTF
>18|TRBV11-2|few|TRBJ2-2|TRBD2
TGTGCCAGCAGCATGACTAGCGGGGGCACCTTGGGCACCGGGGAGCTGTTTTTT
CASSMTSGGTLGTGELFF
>13|TRBV20-1|.|TRBJ2-7|.
TGCAGTGCTATTTACAGGGATGCGGGGGAGCAGTACTTC
CSAIYRDAGEQYF
>19|TRBV19|many|TRBJ2-5|TRBD2
TGTGCCAGTAGTATCAGGGGGAATTGGTTAGCGGGGGGCGCGGAGACCCAGTACTTC
CASSIRGNWLAGGAETQYF
>16|TRBV20-1|many|TRBJ2-7|TRBD1
TGCAGTGCTAGAGTGATTGACGGACAGGGGGTTTACGAGCAGTACTTC
CSARVIDGQGVYEQYF
>11|TRBV6-1|many|TRBJ2-7|.
TGTGCCAGCATGAGTTCCTACGAGCAGTACTTC
CASMSSYEQYF
>15|TRBV5-1|.|TRBJ1-2|.
TGCGCCAGCAGTGTTGAGGCGGGTAGGGACTATGGCTACACCTTC
CASSVEAGRDYGYTF
>15|TRBV20-1|.|TRBJ1-2|TRBD1
TGCAGTGCTAGAGAGAGGGGCAGGGGGGGCGCGGGCTACACCTTC
CSARERGRGGAGYTF
>16|TRBV5-1|many|TRBJ2-5|TRBD1
TGCGCCAGCAGCGCGGAGACAGGGGGCTTGTGGGAGACCCAGTACTTC
CASSAETGGLWETQYF
>18|TRBV28|.|TRBJ2-2|.
TGTGCCAGCAGTAGTGGGAAGGAGGGACTTGGGAGGACCGGGGAGCTGTTTTTT
CASSSGKEGLGRTGELFF
>14|TRBV27|many|TRBJ1-2|.
TGTGCCAGCAGTTCGGGGGGGAAGTACTATGGCTACACCTTC
CASSSGGKYYGYTF
>13|TRBV5-4|many|TRBJ2-5|TRBD2
TGTGCCATCGGGGGGAGAGGAGGAGAGACCCAGTACTTC
CAIGGRGGETQYF
>15|TRBV19|.|TRBJ1-1|.
TGTGCCAGTAGTATAGTTGGCGCTACGAACACTGAAGCTTTCTTT
CASSIVGATNTEAFF
>14|TRBV5-1|many|TRBJ1-1|.
TGCGCCAGCAGCCCGAGACTGGCATACACTGAAGCTTTCTTT
CASSPRLAYTEAFF
>17|TRBV4-2|many|TRBJ1-1|TRBD1
TGTGCCAGCAGCCGCGGACAGGGGGCGGGCTCGAACACTGAAGCTTTCTTT
CASSRGQGAGSNTEAFF
>14|TRBV6-1|few|TRBJ2-7|.
TGTGCCACCAAGGAGTCCAGGGCCTACTACGAGCAGTACTTC
CATKESRAYYEQYF
>16|TRBV18|.|TRBJ1-2|TRBD1
TGTGCCAGCTCAGAAGAGACAGGGAGAAGAAACTATGGCTACACCTTC
CASSEETGRRNYGYTF
>15|TRBV7-6|.|TRBJ2-6|.
TGTGCCAGCAGCCGGGACCACCCCAAGGCCAACGTCCTGACTTTC
CASSRDHPKANVLTF
>14|TRBV27|.|TRBJ1-1|TRBD1
TGTGCCAGCAGTCAAGGAACCGGGACAGGGGGAGCTTTCTTT
CASSQGTGTGGAFF
>14|TRBV27|many|TRBJ2-7|TRBD2
TGTGCCAGCAGAGCAAGCGGGGCCGGTTACGAGCAGTACTTC
CASRASGAGYEQYF
>15|TRBV28|.|TRBJ2-7|.
TGTGCCAGCAGCCAAGCGGGTGGGTTCTCCTACGAGCAGTACTTC
CASSQAGGFSYEQYF
>11|TRBV11-2|.|TRBJ1-1|.
TGTCCCAGCAGCCCCCAGGGGAGGGCTTTCTTT
CPSSPQGRAFF